The rows below give T cell receptor beta chains drawn from one sample of a study of read filtering for tumor transcriptome and immune sequencing. TCRdb re-analysed the reads in MiXCR, keeping a single row per CDR3 protein. The sample has 100,000 to 150,000 distinct CDR3 sequences; roughly 13% are singletons. The sample consisted of a population of CD138-negative cells sorted from bone marrow. The receptors were sampled from a donor aged 40 or older with multiple myeloma. The CDR3 runs from the conserved cysteine through the conserved F or W. The D gene is left open where the match is weak. A clone size is listed for some rows: how often the clone was seen (once, few, many), or a class if it is expanded.

>TRBJ2-1|many|TRBV4-2|.
CASSQDLGYNEQFF
TGTGCCAGCAGCCAAGATTTGGGGTACAATGAGCAGTTCTTC
>TRBJ2-7|.|TRBV3-1|.
CASSQNKGTYEQYF
TGTGCCAGCAGCCAAAATAAAGGAACCTACGAGCAGTACTTC
>TRBJ2-3|few|TRBV30|TRBD2
CAWSQREAIDTQYF
TGTGCCTGGAGTCAGCGGGAGGCTATAGATACGCAGTATTTT
>TRBJ2-2|few|TRBV6-2/TRBV6-3|TRBD2
CASSSETSGSGAGELLF
TGTGCCAGCAGTTCGGAGACTAGCGGGAGCGGAGCCGGGGAGCTGCTTTTT
>TRBJ2-2|many|TRBV20-1|.
CSARDGGPATGELFF
TGCAGTGCTAGAGATGGGGGTCCGGCCACCGGGGAGCTGTTTTTT
>TRBJ2-2|many|TRBV3-1|.
CASSPSTDNTGELFF
TGTGCCAGCAGCCCTAGTACAGATAACACCGGGGAGCTGTTTTTT
>TRBJ2-1|many|TRBV7-2|TRBD2
CASTPRGLAGYNEQFF
TGTGCCAGCACCCCGCGCGGACTAGCGGGATACAATGAGCAGTTCTTC
>TRBJ2-1|few|TRBV12-3/TRBV12-4|TRBD1
CASSLGDRAGEQFF
TGTGCCAGCAGTTTAGGGGACAGGGCAGGGGAGCAGTTCTTC
>TRBJ1-1|many|TRBV6-2/TRBV6-3|.
CASSPRDTTRGTEAFF
TGTGCCAGCAGCCCCCGGGACACGACGAGGGGAACTGAAGCTTTCTTT
>TRBJ2-2|many|TRBV7-9|TRBD1
CASSSPRGLGELFF
TGTGCCAGCAGCTCCCCTAGGGGGCTCGGGGAGCTGTTTTTT
>TRBJ2-5|many|TRBV10-3|TRBD1
CAAQGDSVETQYF
TGTGCCGCCCAAGGGGACAGTGTAGAGACCCAGTACTTC
>TRBJ2-5|many|TRBV5-4|TRBD2
CASSLILAGRETQYF
TGTGCCAGCAGCTTAATTCTAGCGGGGCGGGAGACCCAGTACTTC
>TRBJ2-5|.|TRBV25-1|.
CASGIPGSQETQNF
TGTGCCAGCGGTATCCCCGGCAGCCAAGAGACCCAGAACTTC
>TRBJ1-1|many|TRBV6-5|.
CASSYSMRATEAFF
TGTGCCAGCAGTTACTCGATGAGGGCCACTGAAGCTTTCTTT
>TRBJ2-3|many|TRBV7-8|TRBD2
CASSAPSGITDTQYF
TGTGCCAGCAGCGCCCCTAGCGGAATAACAGATACGCAGTATTTT
>TRBJ2-3|many|TRBV28|TRBD2
CASTVGGRAADTQYF
TGTGCCAGCACCGTCGGGGGGAGGGCAGCAGATACGCAGTATTTT
>TRBJ2-4|many|TRBV7-2|.
CASSWQNIQYF
TGTGCCAGCAGCTGGCAAAACATTCAGTACTTC
>TRBJ2-1|many|TRBV20-1|TRBD1
CSAPLGQGGITYNEQFF
TGCAGTGCCCCCCTCGGACAGGGGGGAATCACCTACAATGAGCAGTTCTTC
>TRBJ2-7|once|TRBV7-9|.
CASSSRYEQCF
TGTGCCAGCAGCTCCAGGTACGAGCAGTGCTTC
>TRBJ2-1|.|TRBV5-1|.
CASSFGGLSSNNEQFF
TGCGCCAGCAGCTTTGGAGGCCTCAGCTCCAACAATGAGCAGTTCTTC
>TRBJ2-1|many|TRBV11-2|.
CASSLEGGSGNEQFF
TGTGCCAGCAGCTTAGAAGGGGGGAGTGGCAATGAGCAGTTCTTC
>TRBJ2-1|many|TRBV25-1|.
CASSEWGEGLGNEQFF
TGTGCCAGCAGTGAATGGGGGGAAGGGCTCGGGAATGAGCAGTTCTTC
>TRBJ1-4|many|TRBV7-9|.
CASSKDRRNEKLFF
TGTGCCAGCAGCAAGGACAGAAGAAATGAAAAACTGTTTTTT
>TRBJ1-1|.|TRBV5-1|.
CASSTRGGNMNTEAFF
TGCGCCAGCAGCACCCGGGGCGGCAACATGAACACTGAAGCTTTCTTT
>TRBJ2-5|many|TRBV10-2|TRBD1
CASTTDRVVSFQYF
TGCGCCAGCACTACCGACAGGGTCGTTAGTTTCCAGTACTTC
>TRBJ2-6|few|TRBV25-1|.
CASSELGLAGANVLAF
TGTGCCAGCAGTGAACTTGGGCTCGCCGGGGCCAACGTCCTGGCTTTC
>TRBJ2-7|many|TRBV7-8|.
CASSLARDGAEQYF
TGTGCCAGCAGCTTAGCCAGGGACGGTGCCGAGCAGTACTTC
>TRBJ1-6|once|TRBV12-3/TRBV12-4|.
CASSLARGYNSPLHF
TGTGCCAGCAGTTTGGCCAGGGGCTATAATTCACCCCTCCACTTT
>TRBJ2-3|many|TRBV20-1|TRBD2
CSAQRGSTDTQYF
TGCAGTGCTCAGCGGGGAAGCACAGATACGCAGTATTTT
>TRBJ2-4|many|TRBV7-6|TRBD2
CASSPRLAGGPGNIQYF
TGTGCCAGCAGCCCAAGACTAGCGGGAGGGCCCGGAAACATTCAGTACTTC
>TRBJ2-7|many|TRBV14|.
CASSQGFRAQGEQYF
TGTGCCAGCAGCCAGGGATTCCGGGCCCAGGGAGAGCAGTACTTC
>TRBJ1-1|many|TRBV29-1|TRBD1
CSVKGQYNTEAFF
TGCAGCGTAAAGGGACAGTATAACACTGAAGCTTTCTTT
>TRBJ2-1|many|TRBV7-9|.
CASSSDTYNEQFF
TGTGCCAGCAGCTCTGACACCTACAATGAGCAGTTCTTC
>TRBJ1-1|many|TRBV12-3/TRBV12-4|.
CASSLWNTEAFF
TGTGCCAGCAGTTTATGGAACACTGAAGCTTTCTTT
>TRBJ1-1|many|TRBV29-1|.
CSVEDVGPEAFF
TGCAGCGTTGAAGATGTAGGGCCTGAAGCTTTCTTT
>TRBJ1-5|many|TRBV18|TRBD1
CASSPDRAFSPQHF
TGTGCCAGCTCACCGGACAGGGCCTTTTCGCCCCAGCATTTT
>TRBJ2-1|many|TRBV11-2|.
CASSLSTRFDNEQFF
TGTGCCAGCAGCTTATCTACCCGATTTGACAATGAGCAGTTCTTC
>TRBJ2-5|.|TRBV4-1|.
CASSLLHGVGETQYF
TGCGCCAGCAGCCTCCTCCATGGGGTTGGAGAGACCCAGTACTTC
>TRBJ1-1|few|TRBV7-8|TRBD1
CASSLGQGIELRRAFF
TGTGCCAGCAGCTTAGGACAGGGGATAGAGCTTAGGAGAGCTTTCTTT
>TRBJ1-2|many|TRBV12-3/TRBV12-4|.
CATREHNYGYTF
TGTGCCACCCGGGAGCATAACTATGGCTACACCTTC
>TRBJ1-4|many|TRBV9|.
CASSPPNEKLFF
TGTGCCAGCAGCCCTCCTAATGAAAAACTGTTTTTT
>TRBJ1-5|many|TRBV2|.
CASSEAGWVNQPQHF
TGTGCCAGCAGTGAAGCGGGTTGGGTGAATCAGCCCCAGCATTTT
>TRBJ2-1|many|TRBV2|.
CASSALEAGLGNEQFF
TGTGCCAGCAGTGCCCTAGAGGCGGGATTAGGCAATGAGCAGTTCTTC